Listed below are T cell receptor beta chains from one sample, sequenced in a study of identical twins. MiXCR was run by TCRdb on the 5' RACE reads, yielding one entry per CDR3 protein. The sample records approximately 500,000 distinct CDR3 sequences, over 12% being singletons. Another study also made use of these data, one on yellow fever vaccine responses in identical twins.

Sequencing was done on a sample of CD4+ T cells sorted from blood. Source of these receptors: a woman younger than 35 in good health. Both conserved end residues are part of each CDR3. Fields, in order: clone size, V gene, D gene, J gene, CDR3 DNA, CDR3 protein. A D gene is named only where the DNA matches it firmly. Clone sizes are given selectively: once, few, many, or a class where the clone is expanded.

>-|TRBV9|-|TRBJ2-3
TGTGCCAGCAGCGTAGCTAGCACCGGGGGGCTGGCAGATACGCAGTATTTT
CASSVASTGGLADTQYF
>-|TRBV5-1|TRBD1|TRBJ1-1
TGCGCCAGCGGGACAGGGGACACTGAAGCTTTCTTT
CASGTGDTEAFF
>few|TRBV7-8|-|TRBJ2-2
TGTGCCAGCAGCTTGCAGGGGTTCGGCGACACCGGGGAGCTGTTTTTT
CASSLQGFGDTGELFF
>few|TRBV14|-|TRBJ2-7
TGTGCCAGCAGCCCCGCTAGCTCTAGCTCCTACGAGCAGTACTTC
CASSPASSSSYEQYF
>-|TRBV10-2|TRBD1|TRBJ2-1
TGCGCCAGCAGTGAGGGGACAGGGGGACTTCGGCAGTTCTTC
CASSEGTGGLRQFF
>few|TRBV4-1|-|TRBJ1-4
TGCGCCAGCAGCCAAGTCTTTTCTGAAAAACTGTTTTTT
CASSQVFSEKLFF
>many|TRBV7-9|-|TRBJ2-7
TGTGCCAGCAACCCTACCGGGCAGGGGATCTACGAGCAGTACTTC
CASNPTGQGIYEQYF
>-|TRBV20-1|TRBD2|TRBJ2-1
TGCAGTGAACACGGGACTAGCGGGGAGAATGAGCAGTTCTTC
CSEHGTSGENEQFF
>-|TRBV18|-|TRBJ2-1
TGTGCCAGCTCACCATCGAGGGGCAGATACAATGAGCAGTTCTTC
CASSPSRGRYNEQFF
>few|TRBV12-3/TRBV12-4|-|TRBJ2-5
TGTGCCAGCAGTGGAGCGTACCAAGAGACCCAGTACTTC
CASSGAYQETQYF
>few|TRBV9|TRBD1|TRBJ2-7
TGTGCCAGCAGCGTAGAAGAGGGGACAGGGAGCTCCTACGAGCAGTACTTC
CASSVEEGTGSSYEQYF
>-|TRBV5-1|TRBD1|TRBJ2-2
TGCGCCAGCGGTCGAAGGACAGGATCGAACACCGGGGAGCTGTTTTTT
CASGRRTGSNTGELFF
>few|TRBV7-8|TRBD1|TRBJ1-5
TGTGCCAGCAGCTTCCAGGGGGGTCAGCCCCAGCATTTT
CASSFQGGQPQHF
>few|TRBV9|-|TRBJ1-6
TGTGCCAGCAGCGTAGCTACGAGCGGGGGTAATTCACCCCTCCACTTT
CASSVATSGGNSPLHF
>few|TRBV5-1|-|TRBJ2-1
TGCGCCAGCAGCTTGAACACGGGACGGAACAATGAGCAGTTCTTC
CASSLNTGRNNEQFF
>-|TRBV28|-|TRBJ2-6
TGTGCCAGCTTGCCGTGGGCAGGAAACTCTGGGGCCAACGTCCTGACTTTC
CASLPWAGNSGANVLTF